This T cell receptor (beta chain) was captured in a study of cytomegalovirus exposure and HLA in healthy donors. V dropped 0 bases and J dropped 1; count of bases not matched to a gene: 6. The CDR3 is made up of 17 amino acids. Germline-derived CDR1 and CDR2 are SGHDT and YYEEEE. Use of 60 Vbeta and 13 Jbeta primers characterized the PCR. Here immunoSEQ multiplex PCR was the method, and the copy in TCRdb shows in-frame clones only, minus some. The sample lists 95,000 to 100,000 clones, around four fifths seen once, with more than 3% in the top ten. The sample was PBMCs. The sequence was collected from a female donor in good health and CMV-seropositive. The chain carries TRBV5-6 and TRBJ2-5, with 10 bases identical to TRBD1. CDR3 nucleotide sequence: TGTGCCAGCAGCTTGGGTAGACAGGGGGCCCTCCAAGAGACCCAGTACTTC. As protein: CASSLGRQGALQETQYF. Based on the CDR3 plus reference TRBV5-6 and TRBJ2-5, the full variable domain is DAGVTQSPTHLIKTRGQQVTLRCSPKSGHDTVSWYQQALGQGPQFIFQYYEEEERQRGNFPDRFSGHQFPNYSSELNVNALLLGDSALYLCASSLGRQGALQETQYFGPGTRLLVL.